This TCR beta chain stems from a study of a mutant IDH1 vaccine in newly diagnosed glioma. Study information: Eight vaccine injections were given to patients in weeks 1, 3, 5, 7, 11, 15, 19 and 23. Vaccination was launched 4-6 weeks after radiotherapy alone, or with temozolomide cycles. Most patients had received both radiotherapy and temozolomide, the prior options being radiotherapy, temozolomide, or both.

Generated by immunoSEQ multiplex PCR, the TCRdb table keeps only in-frame clones and is missing some. The data show about 20,000 clones, roughly four fifths seen once. Regarding this clone: The antigen is not known.

Time point of the sample: week 23, last vaccination. Topical imiquimod accompanied each vaccine dose, which consisted of 300 ug of mutant IDH1 20-mer peptide. This TCR derives from a man aged 30-40 years with glioma. The source material was PBMCs, sampled from a glioma patient whose treatment included an IDH1 peptide vaccine.

The CDR3 coding sequence is TGTGCCAGCATTAGTAGGGTGACAGATACGCAGTATTTT. Amino acid sequence: CASISRVTDTQYF. The chain joins TRBV6-5 to TRBJ2-3; D is unclear. V was cut by 7 bases and J by 3 bases, with 11 bases left in between. The germline CDR1 and CDR2 sequences are MNHEY and SVGAGI. The length of the CDR3 is 13 residues.